The table lists the clone carrying this T cell receptor beta chain with many counts. Its antigen is undetermined. The CDR3 is 15 amino acids. Trimming shortened V by 3 bases and J by 4 bases, and 16 bases separated the two germline ends. Germline V lookup: CDR1 SGHRS, CDR2 YFSETQ. Every sequencing run produced over 180 million TCR-beta sequences, and the sequences from any one run covered 15-18 subjects. One entry per CDR3 protein, called by TCRdb with MiXCR from the 5' RACE reads. This table has more than 75,000 distinct CDR3 sequences, approximately 4.3% appearing once. This sample was included in a study of neurological immune-mediated disorders. Study conclusions and caveats: HTLV-1-associated myelopathy had the most TCR clonal expansion, and multiple sclerosis had the least, less than healthy controls.

As for time point: longitudinal time-point 3. The TCR was taken from an older woman with multiple sclerosis. The chain couples TRBV5-1 to TRBJ1-2; possible D gene TRBD1, 6 bases. Sequences were obtained from PBMCs. The CDR3 protein is CASSWGPGSSYGYTF. The CDR3 region has the DNA TGCGCCAGCAGCTGGGGGCCGGGAAGCTCCTATGGCTACACCTTC.